These T cell receptor beta chains were read from a single sample in a study of identical twins. Each CDR3 protein is one row after TCRdb ran MiXCR on the 5' RACE reads. Of about 790,000 distinct CDR3 sequences listed, roughly 18% are singletons. These data also formed part of another study, on T cells expressing NK-cell markers.

The sequenced sample was PBMCs. The receptors derive from a woman under 30 in good health. Both conserved end residues are trimmed from each CDR3. Fields, in order: D gene, J gene, V gene, CDR3 protein. A D gene is named only where the DNA matches it firmly.

D: TRBD1
J: TRBJ1-2
V: TRBV5-6
CDR3: ASSPSGTGLGYT

D: TRBD2
J: TRBJ2-1
V: TRBV20-1
CDR3: SAVTSEYNEQF

D: -
J: TRBJ2-1
V: TRBV5-1
CDR3: ASSREGGSYNEQF

D: -
J: TRBJ2-2
V: TRBV12-3/TRBV12-4
CDR3: ATRGGTNTGELF

D: -
J: TRBJ2-5
V: TRBV20-1
CDR3: SVSPLGETQY

D: -
J: TRBJ2-2
V: TRBV12-3/TRBV12-4
CDR3: ASSSTVDGTGELF

D: -
J: TRBJ2-7
V: TRBV5-1
CDR3: ASSPTVGSSSFEQY

D: TRBD1
J: TRBJ1-1
V: TRBV20-1
CDR3: SATPGQGRNTEAF

D: TRBD1
J: TRBJ1-1
V: TRBV5-1
CDR3: ASSRDRLNTEAF

D: TRBD2
J: TRBJ2-7
V: TRBV5-6
CDR3: ASSSVSGRAYEQY

D: -
J: TRBJ1-6
V: TRBV7-6
CDR3: ASTLSGGRNSPLH

D: -
J: TRBJ2-5
V: TRBV20-1
CDR3: SARLLRGQETQY

D: -
J: TRBJ2-1
V: TRBV5-4
CDR3: ASSPTKSSYNEQF

D: -
J: TRBJ2-7
V: TRBV27
CDR3: ASSPFPGRNNYEQY

D: TRBD2
J: TRBJ2-3
V: TRBV18
CDR3: ASSTTSGNTDTQY

D: -
J: TRBJ2-2
V: TRBV2
CDR3: ASIRTVTNTGELF

D: -
J: TRBJ1-1
V: TRBV6-5
CDR3: ASIIGTEAF

D: -
J: TRBJ2-7
V: TRBV12-3/TRBV12-4
CDR3: ASSLAPLDREQY

D: -
J: TRBJ2-5
V: TRBV29-1
CDR3: SVEEKTETQY

D: -
J: TRBJ1-3
V: TRBV30
CDR3: AWSAQGTIY

D: TRBD2
J: TRBJ2-3
V: TRBV20-1
CDR3: SAREGGEVDTQY

D: -
J: TRBJ2-2
V: TRBV12-3/TRBV12-4
CDR3: ASSFEWSTGELF

D: TRBD2
J: TRBJ2-7
V: TRBV29-1
CDR3: SVSGRGAYEQY

D: -
J: TRBJ1-5
V: TRBV7-9
CDR3: ASSEGEGRPQH

D: -
J: TRBJ1-1
V: TRBV29-1
CDR3: SGSEAF

D: TRBD2
J: TRBJ2-7
V: TRBV12-3/TRBV12-4
CDR3: ASSPPGLAGGNTYEQY

D: TRBD2
J: TRBJ2-3
V: TRBV20-1
CDR3: SANRLAGVTDTQY

D: TRBD1
J: TRBJ2-1
V: TRBV27
CDR3: ASTAGTGSYNEQF

D: -
J: TRBJ2-2
V: TRBV5-1
CDR3: ASSFNREAGELF

D: -
J: TRBJ2-7
V: TRBV10-3
CDR3: AISRNGREDEQY

D: -
J: TRBJ2-5
V: TRBV19
CDR3: ASSIAWDMGETQY

D: TRBD2
J: TRBJ2-7
V: TRBV12-3/TRBV12-4
CDR3: ASSQGTSGGPEQY

D: TRBD1
J: TRBJ2-7
V: TRBV29-1
CDR3: SVEPTGTGLHEQY

D: -
J: TRBJ1-2
V: TRBV27
CDR3: ASSLRTPGYGYT

D: TRBD2
J: TRBJ2-7
V: TRBV6-1
CDR3: ASSEREIEYEQY

D: -
J: TRBJ2-7
V: TRBV20-1
CDR3: SARDRGASRASYEQY

D: TRBD2
J: TRBJ2-7
V: TRBV12-3/TRBV12-4
CDR3: ASSLGGVQTTEQY

D: -
J: TRBJ1-2
V: TRBV5-1
CDR3: ASSPNGEYGYT

D: TRBD2
J: TRBJ2-1
V: TRBV14
CDR3: AGSQARLAGGFGNEQF

D: -
J: TRBJ1-1
V: TRBV14
CDR3: ASSPLWGRGEAF

D: -
J: TRBJ2-3
V: TRBV5-1
CDR3: ASSVGNSDTQY

D: -
J: TRBJ1-4
V: TRBV20-1
CDR3: SAREGAGREKLF

D: -
J: TRBJ1-6
V: TRBV3-1
CDR3: ASSTRAFNSPLH

D: TRBD2
J: TRBJ2-2
V: TRBV29-1
CDR3: SVPRPGRGSNTGELF

D: -
J: TRBJ2-3
V: TRBV6-2/TRBV6-3
CDR3: ASSSRRLDTQY

D: TRBD2
J: TRBJ2-5
V: TRBV20-1
CDR3: SATIAGKETQY

D: TRBD2
J: TRBJ2-3
V: TRBV5-1
CDR3: ASSPIALADTDTQY

D: -
J: TRBJ2-7
V: TRBV6-1
CDR3: ASRPHGGKSGEQY

D: -
J: TRBJ2-7
V: TRBV10-3
CDR3: AISEGLGSVQY